The source of this TCR beta chain is a study of blood T cells in healthy people across ages. Study results and caveats: Long-lived donors had more naive CD4+ cells and higher diversity than aged donors.

This clonotype was counted between two and nine times. No antigen is known for it. Combining a sample-barcoded 5' primer with a J-beta primer mix, a second PCR ran for roughly 6 to 12 cycles. TCRdb re-called the 5' RACE reads with MiXCR, one entry per CDR3 protein. The table includes around 780,000 distinct CDR3 sequences, roughly 24% detected once. This CDR3 is built from 11 residues. Looked up from germline, CDR1 is SQVTM and CDR2 is ANQGSEA. These sequences were also reported in another study, on T cells of mothers and their children. That source reports: Sequencing returned over 10 million TCR beta CDR3 reads per mother and 3 million to 3.5 million per child. Regardless of relatedness, pairs show thymic selection shaping TCR recombination output in a similar manner. Overlap in related mother-child pairs always slightly exceeded unrelated pairs, never significantly.

The TCR was taken from a boy younger than 18 in good health. This chain links TRBV29-1 with TRBJ2-1; TRBD2 matches at 8 bases. Sequenced material: blood. CDR3 residues: CSGGGLSEQFF. The DNA of the CDR3 is TGCAGTGGCGGGGGGTTATCTGAGCAGTTCTTC.